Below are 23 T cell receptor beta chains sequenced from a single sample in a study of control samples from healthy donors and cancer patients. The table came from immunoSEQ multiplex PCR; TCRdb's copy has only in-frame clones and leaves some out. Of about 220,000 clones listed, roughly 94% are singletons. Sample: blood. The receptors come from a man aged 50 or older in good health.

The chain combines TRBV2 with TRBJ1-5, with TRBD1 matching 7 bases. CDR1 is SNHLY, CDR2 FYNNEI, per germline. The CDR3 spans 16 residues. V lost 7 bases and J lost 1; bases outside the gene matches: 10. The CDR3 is CASTRGTDLSNQPQHF. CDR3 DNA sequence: TGTGCCAGCACCAGAGGGACAGATTTAAGCAATCAGCCCCAGCATTTT.

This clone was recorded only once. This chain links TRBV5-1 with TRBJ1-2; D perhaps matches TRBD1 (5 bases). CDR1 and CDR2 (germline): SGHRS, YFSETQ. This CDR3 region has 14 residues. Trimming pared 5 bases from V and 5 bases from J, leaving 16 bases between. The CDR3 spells CASSSTGTTYGYTF. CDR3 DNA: TGCGCCAGCAGTTCGACCGGGACCACTTATGGCTACACCTTC.

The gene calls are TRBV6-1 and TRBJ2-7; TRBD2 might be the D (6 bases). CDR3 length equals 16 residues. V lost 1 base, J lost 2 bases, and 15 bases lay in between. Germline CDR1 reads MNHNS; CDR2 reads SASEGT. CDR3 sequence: CASSEGTGGFPYEQYV. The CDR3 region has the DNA TGTGCCAGCAGTGAAGGGACCGGGGGATTTCCCTACGAGCAGTACGTC.

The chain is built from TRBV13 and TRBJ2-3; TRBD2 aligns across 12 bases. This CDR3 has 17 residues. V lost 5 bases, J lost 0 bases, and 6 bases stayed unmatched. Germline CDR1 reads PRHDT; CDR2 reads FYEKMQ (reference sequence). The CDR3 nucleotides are TGTGCCAGCAGCCCTAGCGGGGGGGTTCTAAGCACAGATACGCAGTATTTT. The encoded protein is CASSPSGGVLSTDTQYF.

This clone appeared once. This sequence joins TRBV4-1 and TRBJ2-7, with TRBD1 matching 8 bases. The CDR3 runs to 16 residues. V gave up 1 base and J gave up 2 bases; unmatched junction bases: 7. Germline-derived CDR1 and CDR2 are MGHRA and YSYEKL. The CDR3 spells CASSQGGRQGPYEQYV. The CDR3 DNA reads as TGCGCCAGCAGCCAAGGAGGGCGACAGGGGCCCTACGAGCAGTACGTC.

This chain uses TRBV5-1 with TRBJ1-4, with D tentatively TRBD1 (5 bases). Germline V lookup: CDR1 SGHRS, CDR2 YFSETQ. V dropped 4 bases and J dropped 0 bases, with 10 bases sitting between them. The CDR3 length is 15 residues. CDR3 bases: TGCGCCAGCAGCCTTGGGGGTGCAACTAATGAAAAACTGTTTTTT. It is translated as CASSLGGATNEKLFF.

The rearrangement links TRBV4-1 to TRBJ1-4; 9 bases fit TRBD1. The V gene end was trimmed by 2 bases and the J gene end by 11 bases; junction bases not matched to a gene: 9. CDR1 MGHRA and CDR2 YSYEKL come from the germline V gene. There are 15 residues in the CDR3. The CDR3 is CASSQPRDRGTKLFF. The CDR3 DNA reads TGCGCCAGCAGCCAACCCCGAGACAGGGGGACTAAACTGTTTTTT.

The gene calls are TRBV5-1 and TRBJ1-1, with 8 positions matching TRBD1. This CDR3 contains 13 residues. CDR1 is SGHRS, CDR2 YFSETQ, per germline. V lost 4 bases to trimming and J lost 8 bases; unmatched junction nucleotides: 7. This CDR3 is CASSPGDRPEAFF. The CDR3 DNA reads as TGCGCCAGCAGCCCGGGGGACAGGCCCGAAGCTTTCTTT.

The CDR3 DNA is TGTGCCAGCAGCGTAGATTCAGGGGATAGTGAAAAACTGTTTTTT. Translation: CASSVDSGDSEKLFF. The chain joins TRBV9 to TRBJ1-4; a weak D match, TRBD1 (6 bases). V lost 0 bases and J 7 bases, leaving 13 bases between the germline ends. The CDR3 consists of 15 residues. Germline values: CDR1 SGDLS, CDR2 YYNGEE.

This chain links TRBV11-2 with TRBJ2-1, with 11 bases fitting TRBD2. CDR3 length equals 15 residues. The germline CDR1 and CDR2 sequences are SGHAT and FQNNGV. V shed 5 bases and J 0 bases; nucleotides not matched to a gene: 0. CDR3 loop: CASSTSGSSYNEQFF. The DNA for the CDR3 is TGTGCCAGCAGCACTAGCGGGAGCTCCTACAATGAGCAGTTCTTC.

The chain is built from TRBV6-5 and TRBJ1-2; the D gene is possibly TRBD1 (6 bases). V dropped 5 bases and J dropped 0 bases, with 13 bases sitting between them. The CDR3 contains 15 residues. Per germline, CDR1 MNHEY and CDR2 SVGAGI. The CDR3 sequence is CASSKTGSTNYGYTF. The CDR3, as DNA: TGTGCCAGCAGTAAAACAGGGTCTACTAACTATGGCTACACCTTC.

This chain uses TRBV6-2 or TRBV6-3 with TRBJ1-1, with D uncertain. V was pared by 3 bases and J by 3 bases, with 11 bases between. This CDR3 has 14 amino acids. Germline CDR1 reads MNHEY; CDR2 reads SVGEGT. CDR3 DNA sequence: TGTGCCAGCAGTTATCAAAGGTTGGACACTGAAGCTTTCTTT. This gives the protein CASSYQRLDTEAFF.

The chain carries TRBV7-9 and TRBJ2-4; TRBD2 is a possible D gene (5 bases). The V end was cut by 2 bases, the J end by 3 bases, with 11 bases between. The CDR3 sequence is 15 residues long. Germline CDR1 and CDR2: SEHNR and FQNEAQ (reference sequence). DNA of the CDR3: TGTGCCAGCAGCTTAATCGGGGATCACAAAAACATTCAGTACTTC. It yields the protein CASSLIGDHKNIQYF.

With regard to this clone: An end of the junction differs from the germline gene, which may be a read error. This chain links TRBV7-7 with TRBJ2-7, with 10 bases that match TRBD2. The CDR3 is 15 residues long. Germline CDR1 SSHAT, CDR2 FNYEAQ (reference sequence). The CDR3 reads CASSSLAGAAYEQYF. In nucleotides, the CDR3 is TGTGCTAGCAGCTCCCTAGCGGGGGCCGCCTACGAGCAGTACTTC.

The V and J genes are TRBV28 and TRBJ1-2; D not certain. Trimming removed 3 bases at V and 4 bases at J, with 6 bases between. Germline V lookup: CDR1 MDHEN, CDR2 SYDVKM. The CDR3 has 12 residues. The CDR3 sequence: CASSFLTYGYTF. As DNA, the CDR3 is TGTGCCAGCAGTTTTCTGACCTATGGCTACACCTTC.

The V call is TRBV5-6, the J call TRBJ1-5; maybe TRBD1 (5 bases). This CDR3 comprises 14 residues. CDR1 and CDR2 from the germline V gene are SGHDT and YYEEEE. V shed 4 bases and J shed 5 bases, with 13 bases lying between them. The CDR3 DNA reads TGTGCCAGCAGCGGGGGAGGAGGGGATCAGCCCCAGCATTTT. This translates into CASSGGGGDQPQHF.

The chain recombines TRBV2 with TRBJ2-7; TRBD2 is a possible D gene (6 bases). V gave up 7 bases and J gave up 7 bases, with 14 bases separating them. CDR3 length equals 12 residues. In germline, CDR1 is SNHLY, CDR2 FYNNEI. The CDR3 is CASKVTRGEQYV. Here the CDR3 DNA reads TGTGCCAGCAAGGTAACCCGGGGGGAGCAGTACGTC.

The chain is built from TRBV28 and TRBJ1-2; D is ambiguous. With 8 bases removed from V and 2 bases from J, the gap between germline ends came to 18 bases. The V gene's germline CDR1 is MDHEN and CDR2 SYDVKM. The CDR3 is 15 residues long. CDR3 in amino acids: CASSSLMTSNYGYTF. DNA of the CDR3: TGTGCCAGCTCCTCCCTGATGACCTCGAACTATGGCTACACCTTC.

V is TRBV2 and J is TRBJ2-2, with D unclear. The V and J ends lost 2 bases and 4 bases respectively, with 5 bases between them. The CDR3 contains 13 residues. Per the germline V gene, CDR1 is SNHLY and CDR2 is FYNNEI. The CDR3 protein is CASSEQGTGELFF. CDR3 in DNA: TGTGCCAGCAGTGAACAAGGCACCGGGGAGCTGTTTTTT.

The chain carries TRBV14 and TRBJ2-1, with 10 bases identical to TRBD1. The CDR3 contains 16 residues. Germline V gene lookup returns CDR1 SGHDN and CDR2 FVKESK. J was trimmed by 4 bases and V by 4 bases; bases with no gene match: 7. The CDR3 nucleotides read TGTGCCAGCAGCCCCTGGACAGGGGGTTCGTACAATGAGCAGTTCTTC. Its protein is CASSPWTGGSYNEQFF. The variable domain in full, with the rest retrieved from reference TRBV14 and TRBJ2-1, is EAGVTQFPSHSVIEKGQTVTLRCDPISGHDNLYWYRRVMGKEIKFLLHFVKESKQDESGMPNNRFLAERTGGTYSTLKVQPAELEDSGVYFCASSPWTGGSYNEQFFGPGTRLTVL.

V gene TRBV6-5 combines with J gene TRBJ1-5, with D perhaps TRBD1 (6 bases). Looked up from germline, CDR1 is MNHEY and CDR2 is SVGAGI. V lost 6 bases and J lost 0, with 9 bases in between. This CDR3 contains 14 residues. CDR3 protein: CASRWTDSNQPQHF. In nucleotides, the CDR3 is TGTGCCAGCAGATGGACAGATAGCAATCAGCCCCAGCATTTT.

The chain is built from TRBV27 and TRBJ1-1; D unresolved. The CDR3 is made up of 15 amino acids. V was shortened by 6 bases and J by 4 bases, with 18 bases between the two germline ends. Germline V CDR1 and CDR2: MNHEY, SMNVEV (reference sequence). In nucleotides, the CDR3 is TGTGCCAGCAGGATGAATCTCCCTTTGGGCACTGAAGCTTTCTTT. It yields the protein CASRMNLPLGTEAFF.

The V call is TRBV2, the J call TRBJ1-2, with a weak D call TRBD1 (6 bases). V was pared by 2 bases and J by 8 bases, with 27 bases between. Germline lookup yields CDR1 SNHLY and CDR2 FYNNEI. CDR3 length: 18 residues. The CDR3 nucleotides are TGTGCCAGCAGTGAACCTCGCCCTTTTTCCCAGGGAAGGGGGGGCTACACCTTC. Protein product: CASSEPRPFSQGRGGYTF.